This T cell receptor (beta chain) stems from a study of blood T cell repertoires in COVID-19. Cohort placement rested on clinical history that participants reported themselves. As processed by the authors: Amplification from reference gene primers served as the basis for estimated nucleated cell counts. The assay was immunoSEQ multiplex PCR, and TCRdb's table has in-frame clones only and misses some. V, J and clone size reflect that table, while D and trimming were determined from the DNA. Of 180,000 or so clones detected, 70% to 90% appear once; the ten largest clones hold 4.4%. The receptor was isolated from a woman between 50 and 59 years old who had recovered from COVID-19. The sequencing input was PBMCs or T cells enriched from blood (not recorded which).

The CDR3 loop reads CASSLGLAGSRNEQFF. The CDR3 DNA reads TGTGCCAGCAGCTTAGGACTAGCGGGAAGCCGCAATGAGCAGTTCTTC. The J gene is TRBJ2-1, the V gene TRBV7-9, with 11 nucleotides matching TRBD2. Unmatched junction bases numbered 5, after V lost 1 base and J lost 6 bases. There are 16 residues in the CDR3. CDR1 SEHNR and CDR2 FQNEAQ come from the germline V gene (reference sequence).